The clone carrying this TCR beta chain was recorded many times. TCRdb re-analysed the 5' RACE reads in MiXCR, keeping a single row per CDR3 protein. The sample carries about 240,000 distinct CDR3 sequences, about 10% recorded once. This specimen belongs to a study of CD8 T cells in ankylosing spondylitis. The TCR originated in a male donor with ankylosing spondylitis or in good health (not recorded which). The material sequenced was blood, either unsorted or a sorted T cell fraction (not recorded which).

The CDR3 region has the DNA TGCGCCAGCAGCCAACTAGCGGGAGTCCGAGACAATGAGCAGTTCTTC. This encodes CASSQLAGVRDNEQFF. The chain uses TRBV4-1 and TRBJ2-1; 10 bases map to TRBD2. The germline V gene encodes CDR1 MGHRA and CDR2 YSYEKL. The CDR3 is 16 amino acids. With 2 bases clipped from V and 5 bases from J, the junction kept 6 bases outside the gene matches.